Listed here are 25 T cell receptor beta chains from one sample, sequenced in a study of blood T cell repertoires in COVID-19. TCRdb's table, derived via immunoSEQ multiplex PCR, lists solely in-frame clones and lacks some. The top ten hold about 4% of the sample, which has about 120,000 clones, around three quarters seen once. The sequencing sample was made of peripheral blood. Every receptor here comes from a woman aged 80 or over with acute or convalescent COVID-19.

The chain carries TRBV9 and TRBJ1-3; D is possibly TRBD1 (6 bases). V gave up 4 bases and J gave up 3 bases, with 14 bases separating them. The germline gives CDR1 SGDLS, CDR2 YYNGEE. The CDR3 contains 15 residues. The CDR3 DNA reads as TGTGCCAGCAGCCATGGACAGAGCGTTGGAAACACCATATATTTT. Protein product: CASSHGQSVGNTIYF.

The rearrangement links TRBV18 to TRBJ1-5, with 10 bases matching TRBD1. This CDR3 is 15 amino acids long. V shed 1 base and J 6 bases; nucleotides not matched to a gene: 3. Germline CDR1 reads KGHSH; CDR2 reads LQKENI. CDR3: CASSPQGQGLQPQHF. CDR3 coding DNA: TGTGCCAGCTCACCACAGGGACAGGGGCTTCAGCCCCAGCATTTT.

This clone was seen just once. The chain carries TRBV9 and TRBJ1-4; a possible D gene is TRBD1 (5 bases). This CDR3 comprises 15 residues. Trimming stripped 0 bases from V and 7 bases from J, with 13 bases between. Germline V CDR1 and CDR2: SGDLS, YYNGEE. The DNA of the CDR3 is TGTGCCAGCAGCGTAGAACCTACAGGTGTTGAAAAACTGTTTTTT. This encodes CASSVEPTGVEKLFF.

This clone has just one count. Here the CDR3 reads CSVATGAYNSPLHF. CDR3 coding DNA: TGCAGCGTCGCAACAGGGGCATATAATTCACCCCTCCACTTT. The chain links TRBV29-1 to TRBJ1-6; 7 nucleotides match TRBD1. The CDR3 contains 14 residues. Germline CDR1 is SQVTM and CDR2 is ANQGSEA. V lost 6 bases, J lost 4 bases, and 6 bases stayed unmatched.

The V and J genes are TRBV2 and TRBJ1-2; 8 nucleotides line up with TRBD1. The length of the CDR3 is 15 residues. Losses at the gene ends were 8 bases for V and 4 bases for J; bases not matched to a gene: 12. Germline V gene data show CDR1 as SNHLY and CDR2 as FYNNEI. The CDR3 nucleotides read TGTGCCAGCGGGCGGGCACAGGGGGTGGGCTATGGCTACACCTTC. This codes for CASGRAQGVGYGYTF.

V is TRBV28 and J is TRBJ1-2, with TRBD1 identical over 9 bases. The CDR3 consists of 17 residues. V dropped 6 bases and J dropped 4; count of bases not matched to a gene: 15. Germline V gene lookup returns CDR1 MDHEN and CDR2 SYDVKM. The CDR3 sequence: CASRTRTGAQRLYGYTF. DNA for the CDR3: TGTGCCAGCAGAACGCGGACAGGGGCGCAACGGCTCTATGGCTACACCTTC.

This chain links TRBV3-1 (or the pseudogene TRBV3-2) with TRBJ2-7; D possibly corresponds to TRBD2 (7 bases). The V end was cut by 3 bases, the J end by 7 bases, with 16 bases between. This CDR3 region has 14 residues. Germline V gene data show CDR1 as LGHDT and CDR2 as YNNKEL (reference sequence). The chain's CDR3 is CASSHGGARGEQYF. The CDR3 nucleotides read TGTGCCAGCAGCCATGGGGGGGCTAGGGGAGAGCAGTACTTC.

The chain uses TRBV11-1 and TRBJ2-3; D is perhaps TRBD2 (6 bases). The V gene's germline CDR1 is SGHAT and CDR2 FQDESV (reference sequence). V gave up 8 bases and J gave up 3 bases, with 6 bases separating them. This CDR3 has 11 amino acids. CDR3: CASGRTDTQYF. In DNA, the CDR3 is TGTGCCAGCGGGAGGACAGATACGCAGTATTTT.

J is TRBJ2-7 and V is TRBV12-3 or TRBV12-4; tentatively, D is TRBD1 (6 bases). Trimming took off 5 bases at V and 7 bases at J, with 15 bases between the two ends. The CDR3 spans 13 residues. The CDR3 region is CASSPQGFGEQYF. For the CDR3, the DNA is TGTGCCAGCAGTCCACAGGGTTTCGGGGAGCAGTACTTC.

This rearrangement joins TRBV19 to TRBJ2-7, with TRBD1 matching 8 bases. The CDR3 covers 14 residues. J lost 2 bases, V lost 4 bases, and 4 bases had no gene match. The V gene's germline CDR1 is LNHDA and CDR2 SQIVND (reference sequence). CDR3 DNA: TGTGCCAGTAGTACGGGACAGGCCGCCTACGAGCAGTACTTC. Encoded protein: CASSTGQAAYEQYF.

J is TRBJ1-2 and V is TRBV27, with 9 bases aligning to TRBD1. The V gene's germline CDR1 is MNHEY and CDR2 SMNVEV (reference sequence). The CDR3 extends over 14 amino acids. The ends lost 5 bases at V and 5 bases at J; junction bases unmatched: 6. The CDR3 DNA is TGTGCCAGCAGTCCTACAGGGGGCGGTTATGGCTACACCTTC. Amino acids: CASSPTGGGYGYTF.

This rearrangement joins TRBV7-8 to TRBJ2-1; D unresolved. Germline V lookup: CDR1 SGHVS, CDR2 FQNEAQ. CDR3 size: 12 residues. V was clipped by 1 base and J by 9 bases, with 7 bases between them. The CDR3, as DNA: TGTGCCAGCAGCTTAGTACGAGGTGAGCAGTTCTTC. Protein sequence: CASSLVRGEQFF.

CDR3 loop: CASSIDSNYGYTF. The CDR3 nucleotides read TGTGCCAGCAGTATTGACTCGAACTATGGCTACACCTTC. This chain connects TRBV6-6 to TRBJ1-2; unclear D gene. Germline-derived CDR1 and CDR2 are MNHNY and SVGAGI (reference sequence). The CDR3 is 13 residues long. Trimming removed 5 bases at V and 2 bases at J, with 9 bases between.

This chain uses TRBV28 with TRBJ2-2; 13 positions agree with TRBD2. V was pared by 2 bases and J by 9 bases, with 15 bases of the junction left unmatched. CDR1 is MDHEN and CDR2 is SYDVKM in the germline V gene. The CDR3 consists of 19 residues. CDR3 region: CASSLGHPGLAGANRELFF. In DNA form, the CDR3 reads TGTGCCAGCAGTTTAGGGCATCCCGGACTAGCGGGGGCAAATAGGGAGCTGTTTTTT.

The CDR3: CRTDKNTEAFF. The CDR3 coding sequence is TGCAGAACCGACAAGAACACTGAAGCTTTCTTT. V usage is TRBV20-1 and J usage is TRBJ1-1; D call uncertain. This CDR3 region has 11 residues. CDR1 DFQATT and CDR2 SNEGSKA come from the germline V gene (reference sequence).

V usage is TRBV5-1 and J usage is TRBJ2-2; 9 bases map to TRBD1. Looked up from germline, CDR1 is SGHRS and CDR2 is YFSETQ. This CDR3 spans 17 amino acids. The ends lost 0 bases at V and 5 bases at J; junction bases unmatched: 8. In DNA form, the CDR3 reads TGCGCCAGCAGCTTGGACCCACCGGGACAGGGAACCGGGGAGCTGTTTTTT. Amino acids: CASSLDPPGQGTGELFF.

The chain carries TRBV5-6 and TRBJ2-5; tentative D call: TRBD2 (5 bases). Trimming removed 4 bases at V and 2 bases at J, with 15 bases between. The CDR3 sequence is 15 residues long. Germline loops: CDR1 SGHDT, CDR2 YYEEEE. The CDR3 reads CASSPLVGRQETQYF. For the CDR3, the DNA is TGTGCCAGCAGCCCGCTGGTGGGGAGACAAGAGACCCAGTACTTC.

The V and J genes are TRBV18 and TRBJ2-1; D perhaps matches TRBD2 (6 bases). V was pared by 1 base and J by 8 bases, with 12 bases between. CDR1 is KGHSH, CDR2 LQKENI, per germline. The CDR3 loop spans 14 amino acids. DNA for the CDR3: TGTGCCAGCTCACCACGGGCCAGGGACTATGAGCAGTTCTTC. Translated: CASSPRARDYEQFF.

This clone showed up just a few times. The CDR3 DNA sequence: TGTGCCAGCAGCCCACTAGCGGGGCCTTACAATGAGCAGTTCTTC. Its protein is CASSPLAGPYNEQFF. The chain joins TRBV7-2 to TRBJ2-1, with 10 bases lining up with TRBD2. This CDR3 region has 15 residues. Germline assignment: CDR1 SGHTA and CDR2 FQGNSA. The V and J ends lost 5 bases and 4 bases, in that order; junction bases with no gene match: 5.

The rearrangement uses TRBV6-1 and TRBJ1-6, with D perhaps matching TRBD1 (6 bases). The CDR3 length is 17 residues. Germline loops: CDR1 MNHNS, CDR2 SASEGT. Between the trimmed V and J ends, which lost 4 bases and 6 bases, there was a span of 19 bases. CDR3: CASSAPPGQSLNSPLHF. CDR3 nucleotide sequence: TGTGCCAGCAGTGCACCCCCTGGACAGAGCCTTAATTCACCCCTCCACTTT.

The V and J genes are TRBV6-5 and TRBJ1-1; the D is unclear. Between the trimmed V and J ends, which lost 4 bases and 3 bases, there was a span of 9 bases. This CDR3 is built from 13 residues. Germline assignment: CDR1 MNHEY and CDR2 SVGAGI. The CDR3 loop is CASSSIRDTEAFF. Written as DNA, the CDR3 is TGTGCCAGCAGTTCCATTCGGGACACTGAAGCTTTCTTT.

This rearrangement joins TRBV2 to TRBJ2-1; the match to TRBD2 covers 9 bases. Germline loops: CDR1 SNHLY, CDR2 FYNNEI. Trimming removed 1 base from V and 7 bases from J; junction bases left unmatched: 5. CDR3 length: 15 amino acids. CDR3 DNA: TGTGCCAGCAGTGAAGAAGTAGCGGGAGCAAATGAGCAGTTCTTC. This sequence encodes CASSEEVAGANEQFF.

Only one count was recorded for this clone. The chain joins TRBV7-2 to TRBJ1-1, with 11 bases matching TRBD1. Trimming took 5 bases from V and 1 from J; bases not matched to a gene: 6. This CDR3 contains 16 residues. Germline loops: CDR1 SGHTA, CDR2 FQGNSA. CDR3 nucleotides: TGTGCCAGCAGCCGGGACAGGGGGACCTGGAACACTGAAGCTTTCTTT. Amino acids: CASSRDRGTWNTEAFF.

The chain employs TRBV19 and TRBJ1-5; 10 nucleotides line up with TRBD1. This CDR3 has 14 residues. Germline V CDR1 and CDR2: LNHDA, SQIVND (reference sequence). Trimming removed 3 bases from V and 8 bases from J; junction bases left unmatched: 4. The CDR3: CASSMTGGKEPQHF. The CDR3 coding sequence is TGTGCCAGTAGTATGACAGGGGGCAAAGAGCCCCAGCATTTT. Full variable domain (missing parts from reference TRBV19 and TRBJ1-5): DGGITQSPKYLFRKEGQNVTLSCEQNLNHDAMYWYRQDPGQGLRLIYYSQIVNDFQKGDIAEGYSVSREKKESFPLTVTSAQKNPTAFYLCASSMTGGKEPQHFGDGTRLSIL.

CDR3: CASSVLTEAFF. DNA for the CDR3: TGTGCCAGCAGCGTCCTTACTGAAGCTTTCTTT. The V call is TRBV7-9, the J call TRBJ1-1; no definite D call. The ends were cut back, 5 bases at V and 5 bases at J, with 6 bases in the middle. Germline V lookup: CDR1 SEHNR, CDR2 FQNEAQ (reference sequence). The CDR3 is 11 amino acids.